The rows below give T cell receptor beta chains drawn from one sample of a study of identical twins. Each CDR3 protein is one row after TCRdb ran MiXCR on the 5' RACE reads. The sample gives 250,000 or so distinct CDR3 sequences, about 8% of which show up once; less than 4% is in the top ten. This sample was also put to use in a study of yellow fever vaccine responses in identical twins.

The specimen sequenced was CD8+ T cells sorted from blood. The receptors shown here come from a woman younger than 35 in good health. The CDR3 runs from the conserved cysteine through the conserved F or W. The D gene is left open where the match is weak. The size field is filled for only some rows; it gives once, few, many or a size class.

V	J	size	D	DNA	CDR3
TRBV25-1	TRBJ2-5	NA	TRBD1	TGTGCCAGCAGTCCGGCCCCCGGGACAGGCGACGGGGGCGCGTGGGGCCAAGAGACCCAGTACTTC	CASSPAPGTGDGGAWGQETQYF
TRBV29-1	TRBJ2-3	NA	NA	TGCAGCGTTGAGAAGGGTGGATTCGATACGCAGTATTTT	CSVEKGGFDTQYF
TRBV20-1	TRBJ2-3	NA	NA	TGCAGTGCCCGTATGGTAGGGGACGCTGTGGCAGATACGCAGTATTTT	CSARMVGDAVADTQYF
TRBV12-3/TRBV12-4	TRBJ2-1	many	TRBD1	TGTGCCAGCAGCCCCACCGGGACAGGGAGCTCCTACAATGAGCAGTTCTTC	CASSPTGTGSSYNEQFF
TRBV6-5	TRBJ2-2	many	NA	TGTGCCAGCAGTTACTTGGGGGGGGAGCTGTTTTTT	CASSYLGGELFF
TRBV7-9	TRBJ2-1	NA	TRBD2	TGTGCCAGCAGCTCCAGGACTAGTCGTAATGAGCAGTTCTTC	CASSSRTSRNEQFF
TRBV7-9	TRBJ2-7	few	TRBD2	TGTGCCAGCAGCTCCCTACTAGCGGGAAGCTACGAGCAGTACTTC	CASSSLLAGSYEQYF
TRBV15	TRBJ2-7	many	NA	TGTGCCACCAGCCGCACAGGGAACCCCTACGAGCAGTACTTC	CATSRTGNPYEQYF
TRBV18	TRBJ1-1	NA	NA	TGTGCCAGCTCTCGAAAAGGACGATGGAACACTGAAGCTTTCTTT	CASSRKGRWNTEAFF
TRBV12-3/TRBV12-4	TRBJ2-7	NA	TRBD2	TGTGCCAGCAGCCGTGGACTAGCGGGGGGGCCATCCTACGAGCAGTACTTC	CASSRGLAGGPSYEQYF
TRBV9	TRBJ2-5	few	TRBD2	TGTGCCAGCAGCGTGGGAGGGGATGACCCAGAGACCCAGTACTTC	CASSVGGDDPETQYF
TRBV2	TRBJ2-3	NA	TRBD2	TGTGCCAGCAGCCCGCCCTGGACTAGCGGGGGGACCACAGATACGCAGTATTTT	CASSPPWTSGGTTDTQYF
TRBV20-1	TRBJ2-7	NA	TRBD2	TGCAGTGCTAGAGATATTTTAGCGGGAAGATCCTACGAGCAGTACTTC	CSARDILAGRSYEQYF
TRBV19	TRBJ2-2	NA	NA	TGTGCCAGTAGTAGGGTAGCTGAGGAGCTGTTTTTT	CASSRVAEELFF
TRBV12-3/TRBV12-4	TRBJ2-3	NA	TRBD2	TGTGCCAGCAGGCTGTGGCGGGGGGGAGGAGATACGCAGTATTTT	CASRLWRGGGDTQYF
TRBV19	TRBJ2-7	NA	NA	TGTGCCAGTAGTCCCAACTCCTACGAGCAGTACTTC	CASSPNSYEQYF
TRBV7-9	TRBJ1-5	few	TRBD1	TGTGCCAGCAGCTCCGACAGGGATCCATATAGCAATCAGCCCCAGCATTTT	CASSSDRDPYSNQPQHF
TRBV5-6	TRBJ2-7	NA	NA	TGTGCCAGCATCATGTCAGCGGGACAGACCTACGAGCAGTACTTC	CASIMSAGQTYEQYF
TRBV9	TRBJ2-1	many	NA	TGTGCCAGCAGCGCAGACTCCCACAACTACAATGAGCAGTTCTTC	CASSADSHNYNEQFF
TRBV20-1	TRBJ2-3	few	TRBD1	TGCAGTGCTAGAGATTGGGCGGGACAGGAACCAGATACGCAGTATTTT	CSARDWAGQEPDTQYF
TRBV6-5	TRBJ2-7	NA	NA	TGTGCCAGCAGCTCCTCCGGCACTAGGGCCTACGAGCAGTACTTC	CASSSSGTRAYEQYF
TRBV12-3/TRBV12-4	TRBJ2-1	many	NA	TGTGCCAGCAGTGCGCATCGAGACCAAACCTACAATGAGCAGTTCTTC	CASSAHRDQTYNEQFF
TRBV7-9	TRBJ2-5	few	TRBD2	TGTGCCAGCATTAGACTAGCGGGGGTGGAGACCCAGTACTTC	CASIRLAGVETQYF
TRBV25-1	TRBJ1-4	few	NA	TGTGCCAGCAGCCCCCGGGGCCCAACTAATGAAAAACTGTTTTTT	CASSPRGPTNEKLFF
TRBV9	TRBJ1-4	many	NA	TGTGCCAGCAGCCCCAGTGGGGCAACCCTTGAAAAACTGTTTTTT	CASSPSGATLEKLFF
TRBV29-1	TRBJ2-7	few	TRBD1	TGCAGCGCTGCAGAACAGGGGTCCTCCTACGAGCAGTACTTC	CSAAEQGSSYEQYF
TRBV20-1	TRBJ2-7	few	TRBD2	TGCAGTGCTAGAGCTAGCGGGGGAACAGCCTACGAGCAGTACTTC	CSARASGGTAYEQYF
TRBV7-8	TRBJ2-7	NA	NA	TGTGCCAGCAGCTTATTGGGGGTTTCCTACGAGCAGTACTTC	CASSLLGVSYEQYF
TRBV6-1	TRBJ2-3	NA	NA	TGTGCCAGCAGTGAACTCATCGGGGACACAGATACGCAGTATTTT	CASSELIGDTDTQYF
TRBV9	TRBJ2-1	NA	TRBD1	TGTGCCAGCAGCGCCCCGGGACAGGGCGACAATGAGCAGTTCTTC	CASSAPGQGDNEQFF
TRBV9	TRBJ2-1	NA	NA	TGTGCCAGCAGCGTAGTTGGGGGGGGCCTCGAGCAGTTCTTC	CASSVVGGGLEQFF
TRBV5-1	TRBJ1-1	many	NA	TGCGCCAGCAGCCGAGTCATGGAACCTGAAGCTTTCTTT	CASSRVMEPEAFF
TRBV20-1	TRBJ2-7	many	TRBD1	TGCAGTGCTAGAGATGGGGACAGCCGAAGGAGCTCCTACGAGCAGTACTTC	CSARDGDSRRSSYEQYF
TRBV28	TRBJ2-5	NA	NA	TGTGCCAGCAGGAACATACAGAAACTCAAAGAGACCCAGTACTTC	CASRNIQKLKETQYF
TRBV5-1	TRBJ2-1	few	NA	TGCGCCAGCAGCTTGACCGAAGACAATGAGCAGTTCTTC	CASSLTEDNEQFF
TRBV6-1	TRBJ2-3	few	NA	TGTGCCACAACGGCATACGAAGATTTTACGCAGTATTTT	CATTAYEDFTQYF
TRBV4-3	TRBJ2-3	NA	NA	TGCGCCAGCAGCCAAGGTTTGGTGGTCCCAGATACGCAGTATTTT	CASSQGLVVPDTQYF
TRBV5-6	TRBJ2-2	few	NA	TGTGCCAGCAGCTTAGGGTGGCTTTCCGGGGAGCTGTTTTTT	CASSLGWLSGELFF
TRBV28	TRBJ2-3	few	TRBD2	TGTGCCAGCAGTTTCGAGGTAGCGGGGGGGCAGATAGATACGCAGTATTTT	CASSFEVAGGQIDTQYF
TRBV29-1	TRBJ2-1	NA	NA	TGCAGCGTTGTGCCACAATATGAGCAGTTCTTC	CSVVPQYEQFF
TRBV24-1	TRBJ2-1	few	NA	TGTGCCACGACCGACACCCACAATGAGCAGTTCTTC	CATTDTHNEQFF
TRBV20-1	TRBJ2-1	many	TRBD2	TGCAGTGCTAGAGAAGAGGCGGGAGATTGGCATGAGCAGTTCTTC	CSAREEAGDWHEQFF
TRBV27	TRBJ2-6	NA	TRBD1	TGTGCCAGCAGTACCTCGGGACAGGGCCTTTGGGGTGGGGCCAACGTCCTGACTTTC	CASSTSGQGLWGGANVLTF
TRBV29-1	TRBJ2-1	NA	TRBD2	TGCAGCGTTGAAACTAGCGGGGGTTACAATGAGCAGTTCTTC	CSVETSGGYNEQFF
TRBV12-3/TRBV12-4	TRBJ2-5	NA	NA	TGTGCCAGCAGCCCTGACCAGGCCCAAGCGGGTAGGGATCAAGAGACCCAGTACTTC	CASSPDQAQAGRDQETQYF
TRBV7-2	TRBJ2-7	NA	TRBD2	TGTGCCAGCAGCTTAACTGACGCGGGGGGATTCTACGAGCAGTACTTC	CASSLTDAGGFYEQYF
TRBV24-1	TRBJ2-2	many	NA	TGTGCCACCGGACCAAGCGAGGCGAACACCGGGGAGCTGTTTTTT	CATGPSEANTGELFF
TRBV4-2	TRBJ2-7	few	NA	TGTGCCAGCAGCCAAGACGCGACAGTCTTTTCTGACGAGCAGTACTTC	CASSQDATVFSDEQYF
TRBV7-2	TRBJ2-7	few	TRBD1	TGTGCCAGCAGCTTAGGGGGACAGGGGATCTACGAGCAGTACTTC	CASSLGGQGIYEQYF
TRBV2	TRBJ1-4	NA	NA	TGTGCCGGAAGGGTAGGACCTAGTGAAAAACTGTTTTTT	CAGRVGPSEKLFF
TRBV3-1	TRBJ2-3	NA	TRBD2	TGTGCCAGCAGCCGTGGACTAGCGGGGCTTCCTAGCACAGATACGCAGTATTTT	CASSRGLAGLPSTDTQYF
TRBV14	TRBJ2-7	NA	NA	TGTGCCAGCAGGCAGACAGAGAAGAGCTCCTACGAGCAGTACTTC	CASRQTEKSSYEQYF
TRBV4-3	TRBJ2-3	many	NA	TGCGCCAGCAGCCAAGGACAGCTCACAGATACGCAGTATTTT	CASSQGQLTDTQYF
TRBV27	TRBJ2-7	NA	NA	TGTGCCAGCAGTCTAGGAAGGGGCGAGTACGAGCAGTACTTC	CASSLGRGEYEQYF